This TCR beta chain is from a study of T-cell memory formation after mild COVID-19. Study background: The two donors had largely donor-specific TCR clusters. Overall study results and limits: Mostly located in CM and EM were contracting CD4+ clones, with contracting CD8+ clones located in EMRA.

CDR1 is SNHLY and CDR2 is FYNNEI in the germline V gene. The CDR3 has 13 residues. Trimming stripped 3 bases from V and 4 bases from J, with 10 bases between. TCRdb re-called the 5' RACE reads through MiXCR, storing one row per CDR3 protein. The data contain hundreds of thousands of distinct CDR3 sequences, approximately 13% of them singletons. To note about this clonotype: The target antigen is unknown.

Sequencing used PBMCs or a T cell subset sorted from them (not recorded which). The V call is TRBV2, the J call TRBJ2-7; tentative D call: TRBD2 (6 bases). The receptor comes from a young man who had mild COVID-19 (a few samples of this study predate the infection). Cell type and time point are not known. The CDR3 is CASSDQGGYEQYF. Here the CDR3 DNA reads TGTGCCAGCAGTGACCAGGGAGGTTACGAGCAGTACTTC.